Listed below are T cell receptor beta chains from one sample, sequenced in a study of T cell changes during pregnancy in multiple sclerosis. Sequenced by immunoSEQ multiplex PCR; TCRdb stores in-frame clones only, minus some. The sample has nearly 50,000 clones, around 94% seen once; the top ten hold roughly 0.5%. Material: CD4+ T cells from peripheral blood mononuclear cells, obtained in the first trimester of pregnancy. All receptors derive from a female donor with multiple sclerosis, enrolled in a pregnancy study. Both conserved end residues are part of each CDR3. Fields, in order: D gene, V gene, J gene, clone size, CDR3 DNA, CDR3 protein. The D gene is left open where the match is weak. Not every row has a clone size; where given, it reads once, few, many or a size class.

D gene: TRBD2
V gene: TRBV5-6
J gene: TRBJ2-1
clone size: -
CDR3 DNA: TGTGCCAGCAGCTTACTAGCGGGGGGGCAAAATGAGCAGTTCTTC
CDR3 protein: CASSLLAGGQNEQFF

D gene: -
V gene: TRBV2
J gene: TRBJ2-1
clone size: -
CDR3 DNA: TGTGCCAGCATCCCACAGGGACCATCCTACAATGAGCAGTTCTTC
CDR3 protein: CASIPQGPSYNEQFF

D gene: TRBD1
V gene: TRBV5-4
J gene: TRBJ2-2
clone size: -
CDR3 DNA: TGTGCCAGCAGCTTGATACAGGGGGCACGGAACACCGGGGAGCTGTTTTTT
CDR3 protein: CASSLIQGARNTGELFF

D gene: -
V gene: TRBV5-1
J gene: TRBJ1-1
clone size: -
CDR3 DNA: TGCGCCAGCAGCTTGGAAGCGGCAGGTTCAAGCACTGAAGCTTTCTTT
CDR3 protein: CASSLEAAGSSTEAFF

D gene: -
V gene: TRBV11-2
J gene: TRBJ2-7
clone size: -
CDR3 DNA: TGTGTCAGCGTCTTTTTGGGCGATGGGTACGAGCAGTACTTC
CDR3 protein: CVSVFLGDGYEQYF

D gene: -
V gene: TRBV18
J gene: TRBJ1-4
clone size: -
CDR3 DNA: TGTGCCAGCTCACCCCTTCCGAGAAATGAAAAACTGTTTTTT
CDR3 protein: CASSPLPRNEKLFF

D gene: -
V gene: TRBV6-5
J gene: TRBJ1-3
clone size: once
CDR3 DNA: TGTGCCAGCAGTCATACAGCAAACTCTGGAAACACCATATATTTT
CDR3 protein: CASSHTANSGNTIYF

D gene: TRBD1
V gene: TRBV28
J gene: TRBJ2-7
clone size: -
CDR3 DNA: TGTGCCAGCACCAAAGGGGGCCTAGGCTACGAGCAGTACTTC
CDR3 protein: CASTKGGLGYEQYF

D gene: TRBD2
V gene: TRBV6-6
J gene: TRBJ2-2
clone size: -
CDR3 DNA: TGTGCCAGCAGTCCGCTAGCGGGCGGGGAGCTGTTTTTT
CDR3 protein: CASSPLAGGELFF

D gene: -
V gene: TRBV11-3
J gene: TRBJ1-6
clone size: -
CDR3 DNA: TGTGCCAGCAGCGTCGGGAGACCTAATTCACCCCTCCACTTT
CDR3 protein: CASSVGRPNSPLHF

D gene: -
V gene: TRBV30
J gene: TRBJ2-1
clone size: -
CDR3 DNA: TGTGCCTGGAGGGGCAGGGGCAATGAGCAGTTCTTC
CDR3 protein: CAWRGRGNEQFF

D gene: -
V gene: TRBV19
J gene: TRBJ2-7
clone size: -
CDR3 DNA: TGTGCCAGTAGGCCGGACAGTTACTACGAGCAGTACTTC
CDR3 protein: CASRPDSYYEQYF

D gene: -
V gene: TRBV7-3
J gene: TRBJ2-4
clone size: -
CDR3 DNA: TGTGCCAGCAGCTCACTAAGAGGAGACATTCAGTACTTC
CDR3 protein: CASSSLRGDIQYF

D gene: TRBD1
V gene: TRBV13
J gene: TRBJ2-2
clone size: -
CDR3 DNA: TGTGCCAGCAGACCAGACAGGGTCAGAGTGGGAACCGGGGAGCTGTTTTTT
CDR3 protein: CASRPDRVRVGTGELFF

D gene: TRBD1
V gene: TRBV9
J gene: TRBJ1-1
clone size: -
CDR3 DNA: TGTGCCAGCAGCGTAGAGGACAGGGTAGGGATGAACACTGAAGCTTTCTTT
CDR3 protein: CASSVEDRVGMNTEAFF

D gene: -
V gene: TRBV27
J gene: TRBJ1-6
clone size: -
CDR3 DNA: TGTGCCAGCAGTTTATCAGGTTGGGAGTTCGGGTCACCCCTCCACTTT
CDR3 protein: CASSLSGWEFGSPLHF

D gene: TRBD2
V gene: TRBV7-9
J gene: TRBJ2-4
clone size: -
CDR3 DNA: TGTGCCAGCAGCGAAACTAGCGGGGCGGGGGAAAACATTCAGTACTTC
CDR3 protein: CASSETSGAGENIQYF

D gene: -
V gene: TRBV7-9
J gene: TRBJ1-5
clone size: -
CDR3 DNA: TGTGCCAGCAGCCGAGGGGGGGGAAATCTGAATCAGCCCCAGCATTTT
CDR3 protein: CASSRGGGNLNQPQHF

D gene: TRBD1
V gene: TRBV6-5
J gene: TRBJ1-6
clone size: -
CDR3 DNA: TGTGCCAGCAGTTACTCCGGGACAGGGAGTTCACCCCTCCACTTT
CDR3 protein: CASSYSGTGSSPLHF

D gene: -
V gene: TRBV9
J gene: TRBJ2-2
clone size: -
CDR3 DNA: TGTGCCAGCACTGATGAGAGGGGGGGGCGTACCGGGGAGCTGTTTTTT
CDR3 protein: CASTDERGGRTGELFF

D gene: -
V gene: TRBV6-1
J gene: TRBJ1-2
clone size: once
CDR3 DNA: TGTGCCACCAGCAGCGTCAGCTGGAACTATGGCTACACCTTC
CDR3 protein: CATSSVSWNYGYTF

D gene: TRBD1
V gene: TRBV5-8
J gene: TRBJ2-3
clone size: once
CDR3 DNA: TGTGCCAGCAGCTTGCCCGGGACAGGGGGTTATACGCAGTATTTT
CDR3 protein: CASSLPGTGGYTQYF

D gene: TRBD2
V gene: TRBV7-9
J gene: TRBJ2-1
clone size: -
CDR3 DNA: TGTGCCAGCAGCTTGCGGGGGGCTTTGGGAGAGCAGTTCTTC
CDR3 protein: CASSLRGALGEQFF

D gene: TRBD1
V gene: TRBV7-9
J gene: TRBJ1-4
clone size: -
CDR3 DNA: TGTGCCAGCAGCCCGGGGACAGGCAGAAATGAAAAACTGTTTTTT
CDR3 protein: CASSPGTGRNEKLFF

D gene: TRBD2
V gene: TRBV6-4
J gene: TRBJ2-1
clone size: -
CDR3 DNA: TGTGCCAGCAGCTTGAATGTAGCGGGGGGCCCCAATGAGCAGTTCTTC
CDR3 protein: CASSLNVAGGPNEQFF

D gene: -
V gene: TRBV5-1
J gene: TRBJ1-3
clone size: few
CDR3 DNA: TGCGCCAGCAGCGCAACAGGCCCTGGAAACACCATATATTTT
CDR3 protein: CASSATGPGNTIYF

D gene: -
V gene: TRBV4-2
J gene: TRBJ2-3
clone size: -
CDR3 DNA: TGTGCCAGCAGCCAAGAAAGTTCGGCTAGTCGCTCTAGCACAGATACGCAGTATTTT
CDR3 protein: CASSQESSASRSSTDTQYF

D gene: -
V gene: TRBV6-4
J gene: TRBJ1-1
clone size: -
CDR3 DNA: TGTGCCAGCAGTGTAACAGTGAACACTGAAGCTTTCTTT
CDR3 protein: CASSVTVNTEAFF

D gene: TRBD2
V gene: TRBV30
J gene: TRBJ2-1
clone size: -
CDR3 DNA: TGTGCCTGGAGGCACCTGACTAGCGGGGGGGCCGGGGGCAACAATGAGCAGTTCTTC
CDR3 protein: CAWRHLTSGGAGGNNEQFF

D gene: TRBD1
V gene: TRBV19
J gene: TRBJ2-7
clone size: -
CDR3 DNA: TGTGCCAGTAGCGAGGGGACAGGGGGTATCGAGCAGTACTTC
CDR3 protein: CASSEGTGGIEQYF

D gene: -
V gene: TRBV20-1
J gene: TRBJ2-3
clone size: once
CDR3 DNA: TGCAGTGCTGCGACTTCAGATACGCAGTATTTT
CDR3 protein: CSAATSDTQYF

D gene: -
V gene: TRBV6-1
J gene: TRBJ1-1
clone size: -
CDR3 DNA: TGTGCCAGCCAATTTAGGGGGGGAGACACTGAAGCTTTCTTT
CDR3 protein: CASQFRGGDTEAFF

D gene: TRBD1
V gene: TRBV9
J gene: TRBJ1-3
clone size: -
CDR3 DNA: TGTGCCAGCAGCGTAACGGGACAGTCTGGAAACACCATATATTTT
CDR3 protein: CASSVTGQSGNTIYF

D gene: TRBD2
V gene: TRBV9
J gene: TRBJ2-3
clone size: -
CDR3 DNA: TGTGCCAGCAGCGTAGACCCTAGCGGCTACACAGATACGCAGTATTTT
CDR3 protein: CASSVDPSGYTDTQYF

D gene: TRBD1
V gene: TRBV6-5
J gene: TRBJ2-5
clone size: -
CDR3 DNA: TGTGCCAGCAGTCAACCGGGACAGGGCCAAGAGACCCAGTACTTC
CDR3 protein: CASSQPGQGQETQYF

D gene: TRBD1
V gene: TRBV5-1
J gene: TRBJ1-4
clone size: -
CDR3 DNA: TGCGCCAGCAGCCTTCAGGGGGCTGTAGAAAAACTGTTTTTT
CDR3 protein: CASSLQGAVEKLFF

D gene: -
V gene: TRBV10-1
J gene: TRBJ2-2
clone size: -
CDR3 DNA: TGCGCCAGCAGTAATAGCGGTTCCACCGGGGAGCTGTTTTTT
CDR3 protein: CASSNSGSTGELFF